One and the same sample provided the 14 T cell receptor beta chains below, sequenced in a study of radiotherapy plus CTLA-4 blockade in lung cancer. Using immunoSEQ multiplex PCR, the repertoire was profiled, and TCRdb retains in-frame clones only, with some absent. This table has about 50,000 clones, 84% appearing once. Here the sequenced sample was peripheral blood, taken from a patient treated with radiotherapy plus ipilimumab. The receptors come from a human donor with non-small cell lung cancer whose response to radiotherapy plus ipilimumab could not be evaluated.

This clone was seen a handful of times. The chain joins TRBV7-2 to TRBJ1-5, with 7 bases identical to TRBD1. With 5 bases clipped from V and 5 bases from J, the junction kept 6 bases outside the gene matches. This CDR3 is 14 amino acids long. CDR1 and CDR2 (germline): SGHTA, FQGNSA. The CDR3: CASSLQTGDQPQHF. The CDR3 region has the DNA TGTGCCAGCAGCCTTCAAACAGGGGATCAGCCCCAGCATTTT.

The chain recombines TRBV4-1 with TRBJ1-2, with 7 bases fitting TRBD1. The J segment lost 4 bases and the V segment lost 1 base, leaving 6 bases of the junction unmatched. CDR3 length: 15 amino acids. CDR1 and CDR2 from the germline V gene are MGHRA and YSYEKL. The CDR3 sequence is CASSQGQGIFYGYTF. The CDR3 DNA sequence: TGCGCCAGCAGCCAAGGACAGGGAATCTTCTATGGCTACACCTTC.

This chain uses TRBV5-1 with TRBJ2-1; D possibly corresponds to TRBD2 (5 bases). The V gene's germline CDR1 is SGHRS and CDR2 YFSETQ. CDR3 length: 16 residues. Trimming stripped 3 bases from V and 2 bases from J, with 15 bases between. In nucleotides, the CDR3 is TGCGCCAGCAGCTCCCAACCCGGGATTACCTACAATGAGCAGTTCTTC. This translates into CASSSQPGITYNEQFF.

The chain is built from TRBV27 and TRBJ2-7; 7 bases are a match to TRBD2. V was pared by 6 bases and J by 6 bases, with 17 bases of the junction left unmatched. The length of the CDR3 is 16 residues. Germline CDR1 reads MNHEY; CDR2 reads SMNVEV (reference sequence). CDR3 amino acids: CASRLVWGGIGSEQYF. The CDR3, as DNA: TGTGCCAGCAGGCTGGTCTGGGGGGGAATTGGTTCCGAGCAGTACTTC.

The chain couples TRBV4-3 to TRBJ2-1; 10 bases are a match to TRBD2. Germline lookup yields CDR1 LGHNA and CDR2 YSLEER. V was pared by 0 bases and J by 7 bases, with 6 bases of the junction left unmatched. CDR3 length: 16 residues. CDR3 nucleotide sequence: TGCGCCAGCAGCCAAGATCGGGCTAGCGGGAGTAATGAGCAGTTCTTC. Its protein product is CASSQDRASGSNEQFF.

V usage is TRBV6-5 and J usage is TRBJ2-3, with D possibly being TRBD2 (5 bases). The V end was cut by 6 bases, the J end by 2 bases, with 12 bases between. Germline-derived CDR1 and CDR2 are MNHEY and SVGAGI. The CDR3 loop spans 14 amino acids. The CDR3 sequence: CASSTYGDTDTQYF. The DNA of the CDR3 is TGTGCCAGCAGCACATACGGGGACACAGATACGCAGTATTTT.

The chain joins TRBV6-6 to TRBJ2-3; D is possibly TRBD1 (6 bases). The ends were cut back, 6 bases at V and 2 bases at J, with 12 bases in the middle. The germline V gene has CDR1 MNHNY and CDR2 SVGAGI (reference sequence). The CDR3 runs 14 residues. The CDR3 sequence is CASSLGQITDTQYF. Written as DNA, the CDR3 is TGTGCCAGCAGCCTTGGACAGATCACAGATACGCAGTATTTT.

This sequence joins TRBV4-2 and TRBJ2-7; D gene unclear. The CDR3 loop spans 15 amino acids. The V end lost 4 bases, the J end lost 0 bases, and 13 bases lay between the germline ends. Germline V CDR1 and CDR2: LGHNA, YNFKEQ. The CDR3 here is CASSPLAANSYEQYF. Written as DNA, the CDR3 is TGTGCCAGCAGCCCTTTGGCCGCAAACTCCTACGAGCAGTACTTC.

The V call is TRBV7-2, the J call TRBJ2-5, with D perhaps matching TRBD2 (5 bases). This CDR3 is built from 15 residues. Germline CDR1 SGHTA, CDR2 FQGNSA. V shed 0 bases and J shed 4 bases, with 12 bases lying between them. DNA for the CDR3: TGTGCCAGCAGCTTAGCGGATTACGCGGGAGAGACCCAGTACTTC. Protein sequence: CASSLADYAGETQYF.

The rearrangement joins TRBV4-1 to TRBJ1-1, with TRBD1 identical over 7 bases. V was clipped by 3 bases and J by 6 bases; unmatched bases: 16. Germline lookup yields CDR1 MGHRA and CDR2 YSYEKL. The CDR3 loop spans 17 amino acids. The CDR3: CASSQTVKIGGAPEAFF. The CDR3 region has the DNA TGCGCCAGCAGCCAGACAGTAAAAATAGGGGGCGCTCCTGAAGCTTTCTTT.

The gene calls are TRBV6-5 and TRBJ2-7; 11 bases are a match to TRBD1. Germline V gives CDR1 MNHEY, CDR2 SVGAGI. V dropped 6 bases and J dropped 7; count of bases not matched to a gene: 11. The CDR3 runs to 15 residues. The CDR3 loop is CASRGGDRGFGEQYF. In DNA form, the CDR3 reads TGTGCCAGCAGGGGGGGGGACAGGGGGTTCGGGGAGCAGTACTTC.

The V gene is TRBV10-3, the J gene TRBJ1-5; 8 nucleotides align to TRBD1. This CDR3 has 13 residues. CDR1 is ENHRY, CDR2 SYGVKD, per germline. Trimming removed 8 bases from V and 3 bases from J; junction bases left unmatched: 3. The CDR3 sequence: CAIGGQANQPQHF. The DNA of the CDR3 is TGTGCCATCGGGGGACAGGCCAATCAGCCCCAGCATTTT.

The V and J genes are TRBV5-4 and TRBJ2-6, with 7 bases identical to TRBD1. Germline CDR1 is SGHNT and CDR2 is YYREEE (reference sequence). The CDR3 is 15 residues long. Trimming at V came to 3 bases and at J to 3 bases, leaving 3 bases not matched to a gene. CDR3 loop: CASSYRQGGANVLTF. The CDR3 DNA reads as TGTGCCAGCAGCTATCGACAGGGTGGGGCCAACGTCCTGACTTTC.

The chain has TRBV20-1 and TRBJ1-1; tentatively, D is TRBD1 (6 bases). This CDR3 comprises 11 residues. The V gene's germline CDR1 is DFQATT and CDR2 SNEGSKA (reference sequence). The ends were cut back, 8 bases at V and 7 bases at J, with 14 bases in the middle. CDR3 sequence: CSSQQQGEAFF. The CDR3 DNA is TGCAGTAGCCAGCAACAGGGTGAAGCTTTCTTT.